Listed here are 16 T cell receptor beta chains from one sample, sequenced in a study of T cell changes during pregnancy in multiple sclerosis (dated by TCRdb to between 2018 and 2021). Preparation of the library involved the immunoSEQ multiplex PCR assay. The immuneACCESS repertoire file appears here via TCRdb, limited to in-frame rearrangements. These files lack a portion of the clones; in checked studies, under half of the deficit traces to unresolved V genes, and the cause of the others is not known. This sample holds approximately 90,000 clones; around 93% were observed only once. 0.9% to 0.95% of the sample rests with the top ten. Here the sequenced sample was peripheral blood, taken before pregnancy. The receptors were sampled from a female donor with multiple sclerosis, enrolled in a pregnancy study.

The genes are TRBV7-3 and TRBJ2-1; D might be TRBD2 (5 bases). With 5 bases removed from V and 7 bases from J, the gap between germline ends came to 12 bases. This CDR3 has 13 residues. The germline V gene has CDR1 SGHTA and CDR2 FQGTGA. The CDR3 DNA reads as TGTGCCAGCAGCCCGTCGTCGGGAAATGAGCAGTTCTTC. It yields the protein CASSPSSGNEQFF.

The chain has TRBV5-4 and TRBJ2-1; D possibly corresponds to TRBD2 (6 bases). The CDR3 extends over 14 amino acids. CDR1 and CDR2 from the germline V gene are SGHNT and YYREEE (reference sequence). The V end was cut by 4 bases, the J end by 8 bases, with 16 bases between. The CDR3 reads CASSPRGRVDEQFF. In nucleotides, the CDR3 is TGTGCCAGCAGCCCGCGGGGACGTGTAGATGAGCAGTTCTTC. The full variable domain, rest sourced from reference TRBV5-4 and TRBJ2-1, is ETGVTQSPTHLIKTRGQQVTLRCSSQSGHNTVSWYQQALGQGPQFIFQYYREEENGRGNFPPRFSGLQFPNYSSELNVNALELDDSALYLCASSPRGRVDEQFFGPGTRLTVL.

The rearrangement links TRBV6-1 to TRBJ2-1, with 9 positions matching TRBD1. The CDR3 is 15 amino acids. CDR1 is MNHNS and CDR2 is SASEGT in the germline V gene. Trimming took 3 bases from V and 3 from J; bases not matched to a gene: 3. The CDR3 bases are TGTGCCAGCAGTGACAACAGGGGGCTCTACAATGAGCAGTTCTTC. It yields the protein CASSDNRGLYNEQFF.

The V gene is TRBV2, the J gene TRBJ1-3; TRBD1 is a possible D gene (5 bases). The V end lost 10 bases, the J end lost 1 base, and 11 bases lay between the germline ends. CDR3 size: 13 residues. Germline V gives CDR1 SNHLY, CDR2 FYNNEI. CDR3 sequence: CAIDGASGNTIYF. CDR3 nucleotide sequence: TGTGCCATTGATGGGGCTTCTGGAAACACCATATATTTT.

The sample holds one count of this clone. The V and J genes are TRBV6-7 and TRBJ2-1; the D gene is possibly TRBD2 (5 bases). TRBV6-7 is recorded as an ORF, its role being uncertain. Trimming took 6 bases from V and 0 from J, leaving 12 bases between them. The CDR3 totals 15 residues. The CDR3 coding sequence is TGTGCCAGCAGACTTCTAGCCTACTCCTACAATGAGCAGTTCTTC. Residues: CASRLLAYSYNEQFF.

The chain joins TRBV6-5 to TRBJ1-5, with D perhaps matching TRBD1 (5 bases). Trimming left V 6 bases short and J 0 bases short, with 9 bases between. This CDR3 has 14 amino acids. CDR1 is MNHEY, CDR2 SVGAGI, per germline. Here the CDR3 DNA reads TGTGCCAGCAGGACAGCCGGTAGCAATCAGCCCCAGCATTTT. It specifies CASRTAGSNQPQHF.

The rearrangement links TRBV5-1 to TRBJ2-2, with D possibly being TRBD2 (5 bases). The V gene lost 4 bases and the J gene lost 6 bases, with 13 bases spanning the gap. This CDR3 is 14 amino acids long. Germline V CDR1 and CDR2: SGHRS, YFSETQ. The CDR3 is CASSPEANPGELFF. CDR3 sequence (DNA): TGCGCCAGCAGCCCGGAGGCTAACCCCGGGGAGCTGTTTTTT.

This clone was observed a single time. V is TRBV5-4 and J is TRBJ2-7; a weak D match, TRBD2 (5 bases). CDR3 size: 16 residues. Trimming shortened V by 0 bases and J by 2 bases, and 15 bases separated the two germline ends. CDR1 and CDR2 (germline): SGHNT, YYREEE (reference sequence). The CDR3 bases are TGTGCCAGCAGCTTGGCTCCGTCCGGGGAACCCTACGAGCAGTACTTC. The encoded protein is CASSLAPSGEPYEQYF.

The V and J genes are TRBV5-4 and TRBJ2-5; 10 positions match TRBD1. The V segment lost 4 bases and the J segment 2 bases; nucleotides outside the gene matches: 2. CDR1 and CDR2 from the germline V gene are SGHNT and YYREEE (reference sequence). The CDR3 totals 14 residues. The CDR3, as DNA: TGTGCCAGCAGCGGGACAGGGGAACAAGAGACCCAGTACTTC. The encoded protein is CASSGTGEQETQYF.

J is TRBJ2-3 and V is TRBV7-6; no firm D call. This CDR3 has 15 residues. Germline V gene sequence: CDR1 SGHVS, CDR2 FNYEAQ. V dropped 5 bases and J dropped 1 base, with 13 bases sitting between them. CDR3 protein: CASSPYGPGTDTQYF. The CDR3 DNA follows: TGTGCCAGCAGCCCTTATGGGCCTGGCACAGATACGCAGTATTTT.

The CDR3 bases are TGTGCCAGCCATTTCCAGGGAGGGTATAGCAATCAGCCCCAGCATTTT. Its translation is CASHFQGGYSNQPQHF. The V and J genes are TRBV27 and TRBJ1-5; D might be TRBD1 (5 bases). The CDR3 sequence is 16 residues long. V lost 8 bases and J lost 0, with 17 bases in between. Per germline, CDR1 MNHEY and CDR2 SMNVEV (reference sequence).

In this sample, this clone turned up once. Other nucleotide sequences from this sample produce the same CDR3. The V and J genes are TRBV27 and TRBJ2-3; maybe TRBD1 (6 bases). Trimming pared 5 bases from V and 2 bases from J, leaving 11 bases between. Looked up from germline, CDR1 is MNHEY and CDR2 is SMNVEV (reference sequence). The CDR3 totals 14 residues. Here the CDR3 DNA reads TGTGCCAGCAGTCTAGGACAGCTCACAGATACGCAGTATTTT. This translates into CASSLGQLTDTQYF.

The count of this clone is one. The J gene is TRBJ1-4, the V gene TRBV7-9; TRBD1 agrees at 10 bases. V lost 5 bases, J lost 8 bases, and 8 bases stayed unmatched. This CDR3 is 15 amino acids long. In germline, CDR1 is SEHNR, CDR2 FQNEAQ (reference sequence). The CDR3 protein is CASSPKTGGQEKLFF. CDR3 DNA sequence: TGTGCCAGCAGCCCAAAGACAGGGGGCCAGGAAAAACTGTTTTTT. The entire variable domain, with the rest obtained from reference TRBV7-9 and TRBJ1-4, is as follows: DTGVSQNPRHKITKRGQNVTFRCDPISEHNRLYWYRQTLGQGPEFLTYFQNEAQLEKSRLLSDRFSAERPKGSFSTLEIQRTEQGDSAMYLCASSPKTGGQEKLFFGSGTQLSVL.

The rearrangement links TRBV4-3 to TRBJ2-1, with 8 bases that match TRBD2. The CDR3 runs to 16 residues. The ends lost 0 bases at V and 2 bases at J; junction bases unmatched: 3. Germline V CDR1 and CDR2: LGHNA, YSLEER. The CDR3 region has the DNA TGCGCCAGCAGCCAAGATAGGACTAGCACCTACAATGAGCAGTTCTTC. This gives the protein CASSQDRTSTYNEQFF.

The table lists this clone with a count of one. The V and J genes are TRBV11-2 and TRBJ2-3; TRBD1 aligns across 8 bases. The V segment lost 1 base and the J segment 1 base; nucleotides outside the gene matches: 1. Germline-derived CDR1 and CDR2 are SGHAT and FQNNGV. The CDR3 is 15 residues long. The CDR3 DNA is TGTGCCAGCAGCTTAGGGGGACAGGGCACAGATACGCAGTATTTT. This sequence encodes CASSLGGQGTDTQYF.

The V gene is TRBV15, the J gene TRBJ2-7; 7 positions match TRBD2. CDR1 LNHNV and CDR2 YYDKDF come from the germline V gene (reference sequence). CDR3 size: 16 residues. Trimming at V came to 3 bases and at J to 5 bases, leaving 13 bases not matched to a gene. CDR3 DNA sequence: TGTGCCACCAGCAGGGGGAGGGGTATGGGGTTGGACGAGCAGTACTTC. It translates to CATSRGRGMGLDEQYF.